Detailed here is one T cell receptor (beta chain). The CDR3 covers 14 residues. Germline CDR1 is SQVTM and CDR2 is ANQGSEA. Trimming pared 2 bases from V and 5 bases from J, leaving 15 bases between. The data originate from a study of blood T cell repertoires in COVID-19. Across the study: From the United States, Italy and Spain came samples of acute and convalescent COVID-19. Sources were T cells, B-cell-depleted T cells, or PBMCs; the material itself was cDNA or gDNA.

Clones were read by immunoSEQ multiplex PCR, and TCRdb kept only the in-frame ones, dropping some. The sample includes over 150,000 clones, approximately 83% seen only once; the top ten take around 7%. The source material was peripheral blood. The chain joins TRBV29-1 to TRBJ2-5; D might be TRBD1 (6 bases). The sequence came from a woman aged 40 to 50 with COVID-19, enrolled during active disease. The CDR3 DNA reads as TGCAGCGTTGAATGGGCAGGGGCGGCGGAGACCCAGTACTTC. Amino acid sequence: CSVEWAGAAETQYF.